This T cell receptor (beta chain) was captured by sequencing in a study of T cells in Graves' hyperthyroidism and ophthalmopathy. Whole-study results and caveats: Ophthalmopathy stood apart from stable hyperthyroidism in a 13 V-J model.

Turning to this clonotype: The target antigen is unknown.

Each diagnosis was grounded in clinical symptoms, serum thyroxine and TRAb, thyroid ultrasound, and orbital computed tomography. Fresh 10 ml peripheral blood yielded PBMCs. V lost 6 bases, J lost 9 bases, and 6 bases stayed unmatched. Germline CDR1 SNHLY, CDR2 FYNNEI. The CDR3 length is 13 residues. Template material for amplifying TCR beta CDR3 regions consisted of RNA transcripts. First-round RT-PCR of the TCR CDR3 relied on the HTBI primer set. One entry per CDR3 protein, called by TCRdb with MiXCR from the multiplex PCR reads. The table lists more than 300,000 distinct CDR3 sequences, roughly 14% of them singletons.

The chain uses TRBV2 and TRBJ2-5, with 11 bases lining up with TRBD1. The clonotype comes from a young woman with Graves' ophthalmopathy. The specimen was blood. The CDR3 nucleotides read TGTGCCAGCAGATGGACAGGGGGCTCGGCCCAGTACTTC. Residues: CASRWTGGSAQYF.